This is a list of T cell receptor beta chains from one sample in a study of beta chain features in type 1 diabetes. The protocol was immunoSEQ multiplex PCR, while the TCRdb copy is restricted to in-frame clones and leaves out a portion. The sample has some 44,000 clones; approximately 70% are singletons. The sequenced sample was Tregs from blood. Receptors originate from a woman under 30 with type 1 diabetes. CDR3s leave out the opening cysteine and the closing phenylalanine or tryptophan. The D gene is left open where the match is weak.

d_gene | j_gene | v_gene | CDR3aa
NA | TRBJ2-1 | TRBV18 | ASSPRTTGTQF
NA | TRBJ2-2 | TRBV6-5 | ASSFQGAGELF
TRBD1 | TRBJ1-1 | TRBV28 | AITGGLNTEAF
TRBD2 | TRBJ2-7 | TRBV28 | ASKASGTSYEQY
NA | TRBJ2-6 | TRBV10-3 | AIKSDFGANVLT
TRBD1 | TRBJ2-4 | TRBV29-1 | SVGGWENIQY
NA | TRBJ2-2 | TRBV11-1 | ASTRETSRWTGELF
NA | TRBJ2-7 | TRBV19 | ASSLAPSPYEQY
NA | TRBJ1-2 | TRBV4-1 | ASSQASKGEGYT
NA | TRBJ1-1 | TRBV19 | ATQRGGTEAF
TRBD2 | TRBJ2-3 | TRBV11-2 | ASSWGGLEADTQY
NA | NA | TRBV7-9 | ASRSVGASSYEQY
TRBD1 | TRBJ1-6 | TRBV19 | ASSIDGTGVSPLH
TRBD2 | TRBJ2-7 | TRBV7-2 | ASSRRSGGALGDEQY
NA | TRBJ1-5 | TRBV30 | AWTPRAGARNQPQH
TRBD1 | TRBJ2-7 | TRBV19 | ASRPTGVSTYEQY
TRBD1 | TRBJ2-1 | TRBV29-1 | SAGELGTGVSNEQF
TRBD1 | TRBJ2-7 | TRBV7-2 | ASSLWQGETYEQY
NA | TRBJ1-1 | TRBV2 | ASRTDSGVWEAF
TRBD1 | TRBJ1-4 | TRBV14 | ASSHPQGRNEKLF
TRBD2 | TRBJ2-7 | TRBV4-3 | ASSQTSGSAYEQY
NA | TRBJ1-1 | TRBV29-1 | SVDPQAMNTEAF
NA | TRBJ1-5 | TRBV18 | ASSLGGFQPQH
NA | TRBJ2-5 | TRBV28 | ASSFRRVRIETQY
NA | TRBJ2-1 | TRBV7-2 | ASSSRVQF
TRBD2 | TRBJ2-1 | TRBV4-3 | ASSQSTSGRGFYNEQF
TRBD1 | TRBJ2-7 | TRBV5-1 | ASSSITGQRHYEQY
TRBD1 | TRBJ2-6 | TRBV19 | ASSWQGVSSGANVLT
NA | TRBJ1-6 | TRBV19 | ASSAGLRYNSPLH
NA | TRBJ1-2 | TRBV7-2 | ASSPQANNYGYT
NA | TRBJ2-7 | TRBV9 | ASSPSSTQGDYEQY
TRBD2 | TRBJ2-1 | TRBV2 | ASTYLRGGYNEQF
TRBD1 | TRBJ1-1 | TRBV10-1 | ASSKAGGPTEAF
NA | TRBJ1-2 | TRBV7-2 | ASSRSPGFLYGYT
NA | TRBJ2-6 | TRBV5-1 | ASSTSGSGANVLT
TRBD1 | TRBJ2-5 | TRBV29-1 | SVLRDRGRGETQY
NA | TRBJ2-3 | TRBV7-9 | ASSLRDLSTDTQY